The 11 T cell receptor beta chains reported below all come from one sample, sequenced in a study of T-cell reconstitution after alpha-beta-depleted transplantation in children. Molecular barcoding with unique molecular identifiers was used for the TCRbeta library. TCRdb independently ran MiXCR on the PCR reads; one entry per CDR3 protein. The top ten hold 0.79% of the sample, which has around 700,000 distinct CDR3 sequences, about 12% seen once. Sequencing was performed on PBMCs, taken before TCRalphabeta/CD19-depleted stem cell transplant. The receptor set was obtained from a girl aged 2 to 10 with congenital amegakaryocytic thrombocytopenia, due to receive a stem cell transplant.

In DNA form, the CDR3 reads TGCAGTGCTGACTCGCTTATAGTTGGGGAGACCCAGTACTTC. Its protein product is CSADSLIVGETQYF. The chain has TRBV20-1 and TRBJ2-5; the D is unclear. The germline V gene has CDR1 DFQATT and CDR2 SNEGSKA (reference sequence). The ends were cut back, 5 bases at V and 5 bases at J, with 18 bases in the middle. CDR3 length equals 14 residues.

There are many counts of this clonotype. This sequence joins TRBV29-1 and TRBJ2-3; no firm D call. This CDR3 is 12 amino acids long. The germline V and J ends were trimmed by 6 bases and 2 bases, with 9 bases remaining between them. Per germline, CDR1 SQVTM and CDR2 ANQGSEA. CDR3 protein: CSVQAITDTQYF. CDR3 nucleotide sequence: TGCAGCGTCCAAGCTATCACAGATACGCAGTATTTT.

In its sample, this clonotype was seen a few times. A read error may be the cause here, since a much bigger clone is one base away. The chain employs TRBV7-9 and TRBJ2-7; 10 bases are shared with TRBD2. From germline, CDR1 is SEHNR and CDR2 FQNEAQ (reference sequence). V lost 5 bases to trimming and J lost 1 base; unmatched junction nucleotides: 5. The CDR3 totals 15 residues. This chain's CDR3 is CASSPATSGSYEQYF. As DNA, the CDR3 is TGTGCCAGCAGCCCCGCGACTAGCGGGTCCTACGAGCAGTACTTC. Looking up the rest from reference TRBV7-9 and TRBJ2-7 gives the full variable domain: DTGVSQNPRHKITKRGQNVTFRCDPISEHNRLYWYRQTLGQGPEFLTYFQNEAQLEKSRLLSDRFSAERPKGSFSTLEIQRTEQGDSAMYLCASSPATSGSYEQYFGPGTRLTVT.

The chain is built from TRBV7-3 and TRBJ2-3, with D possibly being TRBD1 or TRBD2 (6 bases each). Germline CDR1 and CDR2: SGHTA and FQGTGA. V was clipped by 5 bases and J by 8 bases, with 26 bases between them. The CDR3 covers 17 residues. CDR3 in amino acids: CASSPQTGGLVFGTQYF. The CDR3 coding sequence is TGTGCCAGCAGCCCTCAAACCGGGGGCCTAGTATTTGGTACGCAGTATTTT.

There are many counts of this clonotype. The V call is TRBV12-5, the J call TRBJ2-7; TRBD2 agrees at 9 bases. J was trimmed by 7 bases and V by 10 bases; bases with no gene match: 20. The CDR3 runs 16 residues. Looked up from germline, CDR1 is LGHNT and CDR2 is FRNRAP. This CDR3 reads CANPGLARSLRNEQYF. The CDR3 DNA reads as TGTGCTAATCCGGGACTAGCCCGCTCCCTAAGGAATGAGCAGTACTTC.

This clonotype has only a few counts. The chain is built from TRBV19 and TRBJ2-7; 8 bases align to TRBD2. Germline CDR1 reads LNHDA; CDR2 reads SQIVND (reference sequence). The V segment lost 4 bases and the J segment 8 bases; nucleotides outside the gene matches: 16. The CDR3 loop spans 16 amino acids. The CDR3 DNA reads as TGTGCCAGTAGTACCAATGTGCGGGAGGCCCTAGTGAAGCAGTACTTC. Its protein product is CASSTNVREALVKQYF.

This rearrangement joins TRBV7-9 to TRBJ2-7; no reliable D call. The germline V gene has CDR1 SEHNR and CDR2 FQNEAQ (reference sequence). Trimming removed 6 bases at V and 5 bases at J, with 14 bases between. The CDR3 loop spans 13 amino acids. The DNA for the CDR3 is TGTGCCAGCAGAGTGTATGGGCCCAACGAGCAGTACTTC. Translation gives CASRVYGPNEQYF.

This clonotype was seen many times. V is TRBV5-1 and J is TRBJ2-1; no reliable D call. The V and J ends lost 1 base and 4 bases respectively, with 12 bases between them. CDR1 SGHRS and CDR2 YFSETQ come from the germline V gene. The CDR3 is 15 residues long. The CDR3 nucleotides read TGCGCCAGCAGCTTGAGCGATCGAGATTACAATGAGCAGTTCTTC. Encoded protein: CASSLSDRDYNEQFF.

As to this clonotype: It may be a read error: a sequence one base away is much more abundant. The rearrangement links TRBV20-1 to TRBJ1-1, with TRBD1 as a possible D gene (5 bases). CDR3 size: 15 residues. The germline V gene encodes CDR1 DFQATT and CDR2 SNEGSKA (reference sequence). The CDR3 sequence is CGASRGGRTNTEAFF. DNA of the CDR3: TGCGGTGCTAGTCGGGGCGGCAGAACGAACACTGAAGCTTTCTTT.

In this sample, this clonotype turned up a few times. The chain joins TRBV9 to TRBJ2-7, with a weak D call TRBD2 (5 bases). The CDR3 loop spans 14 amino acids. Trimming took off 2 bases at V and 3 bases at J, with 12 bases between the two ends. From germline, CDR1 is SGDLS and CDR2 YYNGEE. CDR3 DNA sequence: TGTGCCAGCAGCGTCGGGAACTATGGCTACGAGCAGTACTTC. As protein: CASSVGNYGYEQYF. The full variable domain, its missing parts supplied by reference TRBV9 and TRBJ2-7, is DSGVTQTPKHLITATGQRVTLRCSPRSGDLSVYWYQQSLDQGLQFLIQYYNGEERAKGNILERFSAQQFPDLHSELNLSSLELGDSALYFCASSVGNYGYEQYFGPGTRLTVT.

In nucleotides, the CDR3 is TGCGCCAGCAGCACGTCAGGGGAGAGTAGGGATACGCAGTATTTT. Its protein product is CASSTSGESRDTQYF. This chain joins TRBV5-1 and TRBJ2-3, with D tentatively TRBD1 (6 bases). This CDR3 spans 15 amino acids. Trimming took 4 bases from V and 6 from J, leaving 18 bases between them. The V gene's germline CDR1 is SGHRS and CDR2 YFSETQ.